The 8 T cell receptor beta chains in this list originate from one sample, sequenced in a study of blood T cell repertoires in COVID-19. TCRdb's copy holds only in-frame clones and misses some; the assay was immunoSEQ multiplex PCR. The repertoire holds 270,000 or so clones, with under 90% as singletons. Sequencing was performed on peripheral blood. The receptors were sampled from a woman in her late teens or twenties with acute or convalescent COVID-19.

This chain links TRBV10-3 with TRBJ2-1; 8 bases align to TRBD1. V was pared by 1 base and J by 5 bases, with 10 bases of the junction left unmatched. This CDR3 is 17 amino acids long. Germline CDR1 reads ENHRY; CDR2 reads SYGVKD. CDR3 in DNA: TGTGCCATCAGTGAGTTTGAATTGACAGGGGCAAACAATGAGCAGTTCTTC. This sequence encodes CAISEFELTGANNEQFF.

This chain's CDR3 is CASSFGGAHEQYF. The CDR3 DNA reads as TGTGCCAGCAGTTTCGGCGGGGCCCACGAGCAGTACTTC. This chain links TRBV12-3 or TRBV12-4 with TRBJ2-7; D might be TRBD2 (6 bases). V was cut by 3 bases and J by 5 bases, with 11 bases left in between. This CDR3 region has 13 residues.

This chain joins TRBV15 and TRBJ2-2; D possibly corresponds to TRBD1 (6 bases). CDR3 length equals 15 residues. CDR1 and CDR2 (germline): LNHNV, YYDKDF (reference sequence). Trimming shortened V by 2 bases and J by 4 bases, and 11 bases separated the two germline ends. The CDR3 reads CATSRIQGGTGELFF. Here the CDR3 DNA reads TGTGCCACCAGCAGAATACAGGGTGGCACCGGGGAGCTGTTTTTT.

This clone was observed a handful of times. The genes are TRBV7-2 and TRBJ2-5; 9 bases are shared with TRBD1. V was pared by 4 bases and J by 0 bases, with 0 bases of the junction left unmatched. This CDR3 contains 14 residues. The V gene's germline CDR1 is SGHTA and CDR2 FQGNSA. DNA of the CDR3: TGTGCCAGCAGCTGGACAGGGGACCAAGAGACCCAGTACTTC. Protein: CASSWTGDQETQYF. The full variable domain, in which reference TRBV7-2 and TRBJ2-5 provide the parts outside the CDR3, is GAGVSQSPSNKVTEKGKDVELRCDPISGHTALYWYRQSLGQGLEFLIYFQGNSAPDKSGLPSDRFSAERTGGSVSTLTIQRTQQEDSAVYLCASSWTGDQETQYFGPGTRLLVL.

The rearrangement links TRBV5-1 to TRBJ2-6, with TRBD1 as a possible D gene (6 bases). The V and J ends lost 5 bases and 0 bases respectively, with 15 bases between them. Germline CDR1 SGHRS, CDR2 YFSETQ. The CDR3 consists of 17 residues. The chain's CDR3 is CASRLGQMYSGANVLTF. The CDR3 nucleotides read TGCGCCAGCAGACTCGGACAGATGTACTCTGGGGCCAACGTCCTGACTTTC.

In this sample, this clone turned up once. The chain employs TRBV25-1 and TRBJ2-2, with D unresolved. Trimming removed 6 bases from V and 1 base from J, with 9 bases in between. This CDR3 comprises 14 residues. The germline V gene encodes CDR1 MGHDK and CDR2 SYGVNS. CDR3 in amino acids: CASRPQRNTGELFF. CDR3 nucleotides: TGTGCCAGCAGACCACAGAGGAACACCGGGGAGCTGTTTTTT. The full variable domain, completed using reference TRBV25-1 and TRBJ2-2, is EADIYQTPRYLVIGTGKKITLECSQTMGHDKMYWYQQDPGMELHLIHYSYGVNSTEKGDLSSESTVSRIRTEHFPLTLESARPSHTSQYLCASRPQRNTGELFFGEGSRLTVL.

The V call is TRBV9, the J call TRBJ2-3, with 7 nucleotides matching TRBD1. The germline V gene encodes CDR1 SGDLS and CDR2 YYNGEE. There are 16 residues in the CDR3. Trimming at V came to 4 bases and at J to 1 base, leaving 9 bases not matched to a gene. The CDR3 sequence: CASSSRHGQGTDTQYF. CDR3 bases: TGTGCCAGCAGCTCGCGCCACGGACAGGGCACAGATACGCAGTATTTT.

This chain uses TRBV5-5 with TRBJ2-2; 7 bases map to TRBD1. CDR1 SGHKS and CDR2 YYEKEE come from the germline V gene (reference sequence). V shed 1 base and J 0 bases; nucleotides not matched to a gene: 3. This CDR3 has 16 amino acids. The CDR3 sequence: CASSLTGTANTGELFF. CDR3 in DNA: TGTGCCAGCAGCTTGACCGGGACAGCGAACACCGGGGAGCTGTTTTTT.